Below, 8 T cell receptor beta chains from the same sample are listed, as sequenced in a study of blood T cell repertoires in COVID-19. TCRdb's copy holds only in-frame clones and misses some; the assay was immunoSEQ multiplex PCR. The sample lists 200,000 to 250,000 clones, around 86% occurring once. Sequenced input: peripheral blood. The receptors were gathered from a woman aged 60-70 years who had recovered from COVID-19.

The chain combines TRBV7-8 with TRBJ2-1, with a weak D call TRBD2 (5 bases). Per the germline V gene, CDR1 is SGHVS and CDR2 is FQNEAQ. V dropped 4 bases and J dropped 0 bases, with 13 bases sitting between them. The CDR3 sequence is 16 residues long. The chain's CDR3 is CASSSRRGASYNEQFF. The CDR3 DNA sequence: TGTGCCAGCAGCTCCCGTCGGGGAGCCTCCTACAATGAGCAGTTCTTC.

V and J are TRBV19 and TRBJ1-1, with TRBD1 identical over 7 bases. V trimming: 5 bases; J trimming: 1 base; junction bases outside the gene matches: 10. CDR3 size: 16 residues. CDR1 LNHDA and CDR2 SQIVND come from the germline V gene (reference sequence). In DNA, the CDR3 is TGTGCCAGTAGTGGGACACAGGGGAGGTGGAACACTGAAGCTTTCTTT. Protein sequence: CASSGTQGRWNTEAFF.

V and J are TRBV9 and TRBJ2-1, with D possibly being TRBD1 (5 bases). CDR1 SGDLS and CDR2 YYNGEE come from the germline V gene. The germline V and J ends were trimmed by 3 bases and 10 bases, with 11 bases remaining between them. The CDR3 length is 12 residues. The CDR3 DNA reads TGTGCCAGCAGCGGTCAGGGTCGGGAGCAGTTCTTC. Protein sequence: CASSGQGREQFF.

The CDR3 protein is CASSAFLNQPQHF. In nucleotides, the CDR3 is TGTGCCAGCAGCGCGTTCTTGAATCAGCCCCAGCATTTT. V gene TRBV11-1 combines with J gene TRBJ1-5; D unresolved. V lost 5 bases and J 4 bases, leaving 9 bases between the germline ends. The CDR3 has 13 amino acids. CDR1 and CDR2 (germline): SGHAT, FQDESV (reference sequence).

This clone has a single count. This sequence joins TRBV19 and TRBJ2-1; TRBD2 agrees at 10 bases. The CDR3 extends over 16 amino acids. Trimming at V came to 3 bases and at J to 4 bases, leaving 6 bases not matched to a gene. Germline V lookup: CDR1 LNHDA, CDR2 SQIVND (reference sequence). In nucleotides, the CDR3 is TGTGCCAGTAGTATGAGTCTAGCGGGGGCATACAATGAGCAGTTCTTC. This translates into CASSMSLAGAYNEQFF.

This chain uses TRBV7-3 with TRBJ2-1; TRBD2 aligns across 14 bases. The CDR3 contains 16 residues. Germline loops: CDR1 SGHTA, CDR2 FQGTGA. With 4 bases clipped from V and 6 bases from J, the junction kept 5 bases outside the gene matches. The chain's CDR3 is CASSSGLAGVSNEQFF. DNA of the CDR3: TGTGCCAGCAGCTCGGGACTAGCGGGGGTCTCCAATGAGCAGTTCTTC.

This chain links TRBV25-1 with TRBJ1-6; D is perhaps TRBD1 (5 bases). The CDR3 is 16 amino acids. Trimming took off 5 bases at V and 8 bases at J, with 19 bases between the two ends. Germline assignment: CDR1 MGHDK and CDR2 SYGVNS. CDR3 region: CASSPHLGTWDSPLHF. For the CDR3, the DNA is TGTGCCAGCAGTCCCCATCTTGGGACTTGGGATTCACCCCTCCACTTT.

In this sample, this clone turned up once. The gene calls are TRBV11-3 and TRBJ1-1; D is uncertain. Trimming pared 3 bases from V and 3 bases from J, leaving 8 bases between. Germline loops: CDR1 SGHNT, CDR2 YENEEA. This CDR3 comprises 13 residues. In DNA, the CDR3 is TGTGCCAGCAGCTTGGACGGGGACACTGAAGCTTTCTTT. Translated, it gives CASSLDGDTEAFF.